These 17 T cell receptor beta chains originate from one sample sequenced in a study of T cell responses to AZD1222 COVID-19 vaccine (dated by TCRdb to 2020 to 2022). The library was produced with the immunoSEQ multiplex PCR assay. The table was pulled from immuneACCESS by TCRdb, which kept in-frame rearrangements only. Such tables lose some clones; where checked, under half of the loss comes from unresolved V genes, and the rest has no known cause. A total of 100,000 to 120,000 clones appear in this sample, around 90% of them only once. The ten most abundant clones make up roughly 15% of the sample. In light of the paper, this sample's time point label describes: about 28 days (+/-7) after the second vaccine dose. Material: peripheral blood, obtained 28 days after the second AZD1222 dose. Receptor source: an adult who received the AZD1222 COVID-19 vaccine.

This chain connects TRBV2 to TRBJ1-2; D not certain. V was pared by 5 bases and J by 2 bases, with 9 bases between. The CDR3 is 13 residues long. Germline loops: CDR1 SNHLY, CDR2 FYNNEI. The CDR3 nucleotides are TGTGCCAGCAGTCAGGCAGCCAACTATGGCTACACCTTC. Protein product: CASSQAANYGYTF.

The chain combines TRBV7-9 with TRBJ1-5, with D possibly TRBD1 on 5 matching bases. Trimming removed 3 bases at V and 6 bases at J, with 6 bases between. CDR1 SEHNR and CDR2 FQNEAQ come from the germline V gene (reference sequence). There are 12 residues in the CDR3. CDR3: CASSLGVQPQHF. Here the CDR3 DNA reads TGTGCCAGCAGCTTGGGGGTTCAGCCCCAGCATTTT.

The chain is built from TRBV2 and TRBJ2-7, with 8 bases matching TRBD1. The length of the CDR3 is 14 residues. Germline-derived CDR1 and CDR2 are SNHLY and FYNNEI. V shed 5 bases and J 2 bases; nucleotides not matched to a gene: 5. DNA of the CDR3: TGTGCCAGCAGTCTGGACAGGGCCGCCTACGAGCAGTACTTC. This codes for CASSLDRAAYEQYF.

CDR3 nucleotides: TGCGCCAGCAGCTCCGGACAGGGACAGCCCCAGCATTTT. Encoded protein: CASSSGQGQPQHF. The J gene is TRBJ1-5, the V gene TRBV5-1, with 8 positions matching TRBD1. V lost 3 bases to trimming and J lost 7 bases; unmatched junction nucleotides: 3. Germline lookup yields CDR1 SGHRS and CDR2 YFSETQ. The length of the CDR3 is 13 residues.

The chain combines TRBV18 with TRBJ2-1; D is uncertain. Germline lookup yields CDR1 KGHSH and CDR2 LQKENI. The CDR3 is made up of 13 amino acids. Trimming shortened V by 5 bases and J by 12 bases, and 17 bases separated the two germline ends. CDR3 DNA: TGTGCCAGCTCAGAACTAACCTCCTGGGGGCAGTTCTTC. Protein product: CASSELTSWGQFF.

This rearrangement joins TRBV30 to TRBJ2-5, with D unresolved. Germline CDR1 and CDR2: GTSNPN and SVGIG (reference sequence). CDR3 length: 12 amino acids. V was trimmed by 2 bases and J by 1 base, leaving 5 bases between them. In nucleotides, the CDR3 is TGTGCCTGGAGTCAAGGCCAAGAGACCCAGTACTTC. Protein sequence: CAWSQGQETQYF. Drawing the rest from reference TRBV30 and TRBJ2-5, the complete variable domain is SQTIHQWPATLVQPVGSPLSLECTVEGTSNPNLYWYRQAAGRGLQLLFYSVGIGQISSEVPQNLSASRPQDRQFILSSKKLLLSDSGFYLCAWSQGQETQYFGPGTRLLVL.

The chain links TRBV6-5 to TRBJ1-2; 7 bases match TRBD1. The V and J ends lost 2 bases and 3 bases, in that order; junction bases with no gene match: 3. Germline CDR1 and CDR2: MNHEY and SVGAGI. There are 14 residues in the CDR3. The CDR3 here is CASSYRGRDYGYTF. The CDR3 DNA sequence: TGTGCCAGCAGTTACAGGGGGCGCGACTATGGCTACACCTTC.

V gene TRBV7-9 combines with J gene TRBJ1-6, with a tentative D call TRBD1 (5 bases). This CDR3 contains 17 residues. Germline V gene data show CDR1 as SEHNR and CDR2 as FQNEAQ (reference sequence). Trimming shortened V by 5 bases and J by 0 bases, and 14 bases separated the two germline ends. CDR3 DNA sequence: TGTGCCAGCAGCACGCCCTCAGGGAGCTCCTATAATTCACCCCTCCACTTT. Encoded protein: CASSTPSGSSYNSPLHF.

The gene calls are TRBV11-3 and TRBJ2-7, with a tentative D call TRBD1 (6 bases). The germline V gene encodes CDR1 SGHNT and CDR2 YENEEA. The CDR3 length is 13 residues. V was trimmed by 5 bases and J by 2 bases, leaving 10 bases between them. The CDR3 DNA is TGTGCCAGCAGCCGAACAGGGACCTACGAGCAGTACTTC. It translates to CASSRTGTYEQYF.

The rearrangement joins TRBV7-9 to TRBJ1-2; D gene uncertain. The ends were cut back, 3 bases at V and 8 bases at J, with 13 bases in the middle. This CDR3 region has 13 residues. Germline V gene sequence: CDR1 SEHNR, CDR2 FQNEAQ (reference sequence). CDR3 amino acids: CASSFRGSEGYTF. The CDR3, as DNA: TGTGCCAGCAGCTTCCGGGGAAGTGAAGGCTACACCTTC.

V gene TRBV27 combines with J gene TRBJ2-1, with 7 bases aligning to TRBD2. Trimming took 0 bases from V and 0 from J; bases not matched to a gene: 2. Germline CDR1 reads MNHEY; CDR2 reads SMNVEV (reference sequence). The CDR3 loop spans 16 amino acids. The CDR3 protein is CASSLSGGSSYNEQFF. DNA for the CDR3: TGTGCCAGCAGTTTATCGGGGGGGAGCTCCTACAATGAGCAGTTCTTC.

This clone was seen more than once but under ten times. The rearrangement joins TRBV28 to TRBJ1-4; no definite D call. This CDR3 is 15 amino acids long. Trimming took 3 bases from V and 0 from J, leaving 8 bases between them. The germline gives CDR1 MDHEN, CDR2 SYDVKM. For the CDR3, the DNA is TGTGCCAGCAGTTTCGGCGCCGCAACTAATGAAAAACTGTTTTTT. Translated, it gives CASSFGAATNEKLFF. The variable domain in full, completed from reference TRBV28 and TRBJ1-4, reads DVKVTQSSRYLVKRTGEKVFLECVQDMDHENMFWYRQDPGLGLRLIYFSYDVKMKEKGDIPEGYSVSREKKERFSLILESASTNQTSMYLCASSFGAATNEKLFFGSGTQLSVL.

The rearrangement joins TRBV10-1 to TRBJ2-2, with 15 nucleotides matching TRBD2. Losses at the gene ends were 3 bases for V and 6 bases for J; bases not matched to a gene: 8. This CDR3 is built from 18 residues. Germline CDR1 and CDR2: WNHNN and SYGVQD (reference sequence). CDR3 sequence: CASSDPGLAGGQAGELFF. In nucleotides, the CDR3 is TGCGCCAGCAGTGACCCGGGACTAGCGGGGGGCCAGGCCGGGGAGCTGTTTTTT.

This clone was recorded once. The chain's CDR3 is CASSGVAGGLYNEQFF. The CDR3 nucleotides read TGCGCCAGCAGTGGGGTAGCGGGGGGACTCTACAATGAGCAGTTCTTC. The gene calls are TRBV5-1 and TRBJ2-1, with 10 bases lining up with TRBD2. The J segment lost 3 bases and the V segment lost 5 bases, leaving 8 bases of the junction unmatched. The germline V gene encodes CDR1 SGHRS and CDR2 YFSETQ. The CDR3 has 16 amino acids. The complete variable domain, with remaining parts taken from reference TRBV5-1 and TRBJ2-1, reads KAGVTQTPRYLIKTRGQQVTLSCSPISGHRSVSWYQQTPGQGLQFLFEYFSETQRNKGNFPGRFSGRQFSNSRSEMNVSTLELGDSALYLCASSGVAGGLYNEQFFGPGTRLTVL.

The rearrangement uses TRBV19 and TRBJ1-3; no clear D gene. This CDR3 is built from 14 residues. Germline CDR1 reads LNHDA; CDR2 reads SQIVND (reference sequence). The V and J ends lost 7 bases and 0 bases respectively, with 10 bases between them. The CDR3 coding sequence is TGTGCCAGTATTAAGGCTGTCTCTGGAAACACCATATATTTT. Its protein product is CASIKAVSGNTIYF.

The chain carries TRBV5-1 and TRBJ2-2; D not resolved. The CDR3 consists of 15 residues. The V gene's germline CDR1 is SGHRS and CDR2 YFSETQ. Trimming removed 3 bases from V and 5 bases from J, with 14 bases in between. The CDR3 DNA reads as TGCGCCAGCAGCTCTTCCCGTCCGAGGACCGGGGAGCTGTTTTTT. It specifies CASSSSRPRTGELFF.

The V call is TRBV6-6, the J call TRBJ2-1, with TRBD2 matching 8 bases. CDR1 MNHNY and CDR2 SVGAGI come from the germline V gene (reference sequence). This CDR3 is built from 14 residues. V dropped 8 bases and J dropped 3; count of bases not matched to a gene: 6. The CDR3 DNA reads as TGTGCCAGCTGCCTGAGCGGGGGCTACAATGAGCAGTTCTTC. Residues: CASCLSGGYNEQFF.